Following are 9 T cell receptor beta chains from one sample sequenced in a study of CD8 T cell repertoires and HIV-1 epitope variants. Which antigens these TCRs recognize remains unknown. TCRdb's copy holds only in-frame clones and misses some; the assay was immunoSEQ multiplex PCR. The sample carries about 5,900 clones, roughly 70% recorded once. Sequencing was performed on cultured CD8+ T cells derived from PBMCs. The receptors derive from a male donor with HIV.

The chain links TRBV2 to TRBJ2-7; D is ambiguous. The germline CDR1 and CDR2 sequences are SNHLY and FYNNEI. V lost 7 bases and J lost 2, with 9 bases in between. The CDR3 spans 12 residues. Here the CDR3 DNA reads TGTGCCAGCACGGCCAGCACCTACGAGCAGTACTTC. Encoded protein: CASTASTYEQYF.

This clone was seen a few times. V is TRBV14 and J is TRBJ1-6; TRBD1 might be the D (5 bases). CDR1 is SGHDN and CDR2 is FVKESK in the germline V gene. The germline V and J ends were trimmed by 1 base and 7 bases, with 11 bases remaining between them. CDR3 length: 15 residues. DNA of the CDR3: TGTGCCAGCAGCCAAGTGGGAGGGGTAAATTCACCCCTCCACTTT. Its protein is CASSQVGGVNSPLHF.

This clone has a handful of counts. This chain joins TRBV28 and TRBJ2-3; weak D call: TRBD1 (5 bases). The V end lost 2 bases, the J end lost 0 bases, and 9 bases lay between the germline ends. CDR1 is MDHEN, CDR2 SYDVKM, per germline. This CDR3 has 15 amino acids. The DNA of the CDR3 is TGTGCCAGCAGTTTAATGTCAGGGAGCACAGATACGCAGTATTTT. As protein: CASSLMSGSTDTQYF.

A few counts support this clone. The chain is built from TRBV4-2 and TRBJ2-7; a weak D match, TRBD2 (5 bases). The CDR3 totals 16 residues. V lost 0 bases, J lost 1 base, and 13 bases lay in between. The germline V gene has CDR1 LGHNA and CDR2 YNFKEQ. This CDR3 reads CASSQDAGPTSYEQYF. The DNA of the CDR3 is TGTGCCAGCAGCCAAGACGCGGGCCCAACTTCCTACGAGCAGTACTTC.

The genes are TRBV28 and TRBJ1-2; D gene uncertain. Trimming shortened V by 5 bases and J by 1 base, and 17 bases separated the two germline ends. Germline loops: CDR1 MDHEN, CDR2 SYDVKM. The CDR3 contains 16 residues. This chain's CDR3 is CASSEISSGVNYGYTF. As DNA, the CDR3 is TGTGCCAGCAGTGAAATTTCGTCCGGGGTTAACTATGGCTACACCTTC.

This chain uses TRBV27 with TRBJ2-2; 13 nucleotides agree with TRBD2. CDR3 length equals 21 residues. Germline CDR1 is MNHEY and CDR2 is SMNVEV (reference sequence). V lost 6 bases, J lost 5 bases, and 21 bases stayed unmatched. CDR3 region: CASRSTTTSGGASGLTGELFF. CDR3 bases: TGTGCCAGCAGATCCACCACCACTAGCGGGGGGGCCTCTGGACTAACCGGGGAGCTGTTTTTT.

The chain carries TRBV29-1 and TRBJ2-7; 8 bases agree with TRBD2. V lost 4 bases and J lost 0; bases outside the gene matches: 5. CDR1 and CDR2 from the germline V gene are SQVTM and ANQGSEA. The CDR3 runs to 14 residues. CDR3 residues: CSVVYSGSSYEQYF. In DNA, the CDR3 is TGCAGCGTTGTCTACAGCGGGAGCTCCTACGAGCAGTACTTC.

This chain joins TRBV5-1 and TRBJ2-3; D possibly uses TRBD1 or TRBD2 (5 bases each). Germline V gene data show CDR1 as SGHRS and CDR2 as YFSETQ. This CDR3 contains 16 residues. V dropped 4 bases and J dropped 3 bases, with 18 bases sitting between them. This chain's CDR3 is CASSPGGSRSTDTQYF. The CDR3 DNA sequence: TGCGCCAGCAGCCCTGGGGGATCCCGGAGTACAGATACGCAGTATTTT.

This clone was counted between two and nine times. The rearrangement links TRBV19 to TRBJ2-1; 11 bases are a match to TRBD2. Germline values: CDR1 LNHDA, CDR2 SQIVND (reference sequence). The CDR3 is 16 residues long. The V segment lost 7 bases and the J segment 7 bases; nucleotides outside the gene matches: 12. CDR3 amino acids: CASTHLTSGSRNEQFF. The CDR3 DNA sequence: TGTGCCAGTACCCATCTCACTAGCGGGAGTCGGAATGAGCAGTTCTTC.